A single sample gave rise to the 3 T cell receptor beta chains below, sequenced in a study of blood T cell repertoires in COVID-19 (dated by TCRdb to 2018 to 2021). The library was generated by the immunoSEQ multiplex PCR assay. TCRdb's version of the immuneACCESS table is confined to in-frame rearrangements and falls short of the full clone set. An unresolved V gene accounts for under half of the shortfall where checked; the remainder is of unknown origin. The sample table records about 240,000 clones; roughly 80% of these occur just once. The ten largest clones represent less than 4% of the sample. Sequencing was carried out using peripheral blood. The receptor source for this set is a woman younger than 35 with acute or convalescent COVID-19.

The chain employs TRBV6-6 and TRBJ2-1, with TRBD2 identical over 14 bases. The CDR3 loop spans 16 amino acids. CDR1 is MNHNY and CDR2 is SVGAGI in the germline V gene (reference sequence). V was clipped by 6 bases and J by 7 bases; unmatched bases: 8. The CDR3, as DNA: TGTGCCAGCAGCCCGCCCGGGACTAGCGGGAGAAATGAGCAGTTCTTC. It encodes CASSPPGTSGRNEQFF.

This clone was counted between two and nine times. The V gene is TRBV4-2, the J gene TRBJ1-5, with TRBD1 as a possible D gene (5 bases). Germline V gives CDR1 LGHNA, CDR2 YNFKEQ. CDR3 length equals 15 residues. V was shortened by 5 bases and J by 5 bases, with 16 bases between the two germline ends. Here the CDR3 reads CASSVGVRGDQPQHF. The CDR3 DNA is TGTGCCAGCAGCGTGGGCGTGCGGGGGGATCAGCCCCAGCATTTT.

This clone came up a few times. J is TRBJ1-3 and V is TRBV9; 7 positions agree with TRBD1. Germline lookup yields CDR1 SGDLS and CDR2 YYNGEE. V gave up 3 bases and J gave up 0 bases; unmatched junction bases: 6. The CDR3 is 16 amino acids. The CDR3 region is CASSGRQGISGNTIYF. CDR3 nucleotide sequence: TGTGCCAGCAGCGGACGACAGGGCATCTCTGGAAACACCATATATTTT.